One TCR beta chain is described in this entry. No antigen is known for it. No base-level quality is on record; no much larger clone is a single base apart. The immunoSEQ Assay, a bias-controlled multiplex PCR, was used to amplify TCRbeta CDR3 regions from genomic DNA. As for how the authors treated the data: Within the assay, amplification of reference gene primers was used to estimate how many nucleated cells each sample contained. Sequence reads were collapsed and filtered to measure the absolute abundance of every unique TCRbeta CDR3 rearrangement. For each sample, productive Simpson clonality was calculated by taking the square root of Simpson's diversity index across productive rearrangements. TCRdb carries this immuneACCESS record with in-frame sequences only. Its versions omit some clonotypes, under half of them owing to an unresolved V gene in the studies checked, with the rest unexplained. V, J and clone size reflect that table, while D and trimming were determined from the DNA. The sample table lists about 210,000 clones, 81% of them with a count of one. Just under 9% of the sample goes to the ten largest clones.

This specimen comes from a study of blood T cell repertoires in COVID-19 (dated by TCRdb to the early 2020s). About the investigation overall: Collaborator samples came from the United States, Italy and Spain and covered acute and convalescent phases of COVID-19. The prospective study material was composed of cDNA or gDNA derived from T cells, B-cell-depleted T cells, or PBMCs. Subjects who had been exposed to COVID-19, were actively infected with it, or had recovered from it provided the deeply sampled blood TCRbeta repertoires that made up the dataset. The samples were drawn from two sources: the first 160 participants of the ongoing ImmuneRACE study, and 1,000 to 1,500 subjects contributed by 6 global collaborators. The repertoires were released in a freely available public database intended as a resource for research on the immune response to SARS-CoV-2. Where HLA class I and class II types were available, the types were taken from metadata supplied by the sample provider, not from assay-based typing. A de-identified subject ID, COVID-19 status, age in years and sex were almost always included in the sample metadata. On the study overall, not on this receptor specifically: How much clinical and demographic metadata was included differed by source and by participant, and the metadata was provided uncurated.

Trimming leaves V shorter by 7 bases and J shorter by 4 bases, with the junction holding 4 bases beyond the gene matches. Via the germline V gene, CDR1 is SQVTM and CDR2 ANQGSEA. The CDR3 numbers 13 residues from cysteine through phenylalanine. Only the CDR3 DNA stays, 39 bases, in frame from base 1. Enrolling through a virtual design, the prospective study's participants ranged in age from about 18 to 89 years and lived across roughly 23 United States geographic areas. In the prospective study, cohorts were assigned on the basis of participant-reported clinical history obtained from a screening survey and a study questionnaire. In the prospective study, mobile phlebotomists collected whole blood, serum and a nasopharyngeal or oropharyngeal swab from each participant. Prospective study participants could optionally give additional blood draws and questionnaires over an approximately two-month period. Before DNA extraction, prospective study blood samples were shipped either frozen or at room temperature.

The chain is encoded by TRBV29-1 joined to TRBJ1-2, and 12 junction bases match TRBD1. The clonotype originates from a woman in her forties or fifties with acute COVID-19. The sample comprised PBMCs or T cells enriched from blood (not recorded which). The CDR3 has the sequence CSGDRGPAYGYTF. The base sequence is TGCAGCGGGGACAGGGGGCCAGCCTATGGCTACACCTTC.